This T cell receptor (beta chain) was documented in a study of beta chain features in type 1 diabetes. The wider study: Comparable age, gender and cell yields were observed in patients relative to healthy donors. Researchers looked at approximately 110,000,000 sorted cells across all samples. Findings of the study overall: More deletions and fewer insertions at VDJ junctions were found in patients with type 1 diabetes. All four CD4+ subsets of Type 1 diabetes patients contained TCRB CDR3s that were moderately but significantly shorter.

This clone was counted between two and nine times. As yet, its antigen is unknown. The investigators reverse transcribed all of the isolated RNA, so they sequenced expressed TCRB transcripts. Generated by immunoSEQ multiplex PCR, the TCRdb table keeps only in-frame clones and is missing some. The sample records almost 350,000 clones, less than 20% being singletons. V lost 3 bases and J lost 0, with 9 bases in between. Looked up from germline, CDR1 is GTSNPN and CDR2 is SVGIG (reference sequence). The CDR3 is 14 residues long. J is TRBJ1-5 and V is TRBV30; D remains unclear. This sequence originates from a woman under 30 in good health. Sequences were obtained from naive CD4+ T cells from blood. The CDR3 DNA sequence: TGTGCCTGGAGCCGAGACACTAGCAATCAGCCCCAGCATTTT. This sequence encodes CAWSRDTSNQPQHF.